This T cell receptor (beta chain) was sequenced for a study of neoadjuvant anti-PD-1 for oral cavity cancer. About the study: Non-progressing patients received a fourth nivolumab dose near day 43, then surgery on days 50-56.

Time point denoted: after neoadjuvant nivolumab, at surgical resection. The trim removed 6 bases at V and 5 bases at J, leaving 6 bases unmatched. Germline CDR1 is PRHDT and CDR2 is FYEKMQ (reference sequence). There are 14 residues in the CDR3. This clone was observed once. The assay was immunoSEQ multiplex PCR, and TCRdb's table has in-frame clones only and misses some. The profile shows fewer than 11,000 clones, roughly 67% of them singletons. The source material was tumor tissue, sampled after nivolumab (anti-PD-1) treatment. The V gene is TRBV13, the J gene TRBJ2-7; TRBD2 matches 11 bases. This sequence was found in a person aged 35-80 years with oral cavity squamous cell carcinoma. CDR3 sequence: CASRPRLAGNEQYF. DNA for the CDR3: TGTGCCAGCAGGCCCCGACTAGCGGGAAACGAGCAGTACTTC. The variable domain in full, completed from reference TRBV13 and TRBJ2-7, reads AAGVIQSPRHLIKEKRETATLKCYPIPRHDTVYWYQQGPGQDPQFLISFYEKMQSDKGSIPDRFSAQQFSDYHSELNMSSLELGDSALYFCASRPRLAGNEQYFGPGTRLTVT.